Presented here are 14 T cell receptor beta chains from one specimen sequenced in a study of OX40 agonist ivuxolimab in advanced cancers. Clones were sequenced by immunoSEQ multiplex PCR, and TCRdb holds only the in-frame ones, with some missing. The sample lists some 50,000 clones, approximately 87% occurring once. Sequenced material: CD4+ or CD8+ T cells sorted from blood, taken in a trial of the OX40 agonist ivuxolimab. Every receptor here comes from an adult with an advanced solid tumor such as melanoma, head and neck, liver or kidney cancer.

The V and J genes are TRBV7-6 and TRBJ2-2, with D tentatively TRBD1 or TRBD2 (6 bases each). The ends were cut back, 5 bases at V and 6 bases at J, with 10 bases in the middle. The CDR3 has 13 residues. The germline V gene encodes CDR1 SGHVS and CDR2 FNYEAQ. CDR3 amino acids: CASSRGPSGELFF. The DNA for the CDR3 is TGTGCCAGCAGCCGGGGGCCTTCCGGGGAGCTGTTTTTT.

V and J are TRBV18 and TRBJ2-1; D is perhaps TRBD1 (6 bases). Trimming took 2 bases from V and 5 from J, leaving 13 bases between them. This CDR3 has 15 amino acids. Germline CDR1 and CDR2: KGHSH and LQKENI. CDR3 in amino acids: CASSPLRGTNNEQFF. The CDR3 nucleotides are TGTGCCAGCTCACCATTAAGGGGGACAAACAATGAGCAGTTCTTC.

V gene TRBV27 combines with J gene TRBJ2-3; D call uncertain. Germline V gene data show CDR1 as MNHEY and CDR2 as SMNVEV (reference sequence). This CDR3 is 13 amino acids long. Between the trimmed V and J ends, which lost 10 bases and 1 base, there was a span of 12 bases. This CDR3 reads CATQDGGTDTQYF. In nucleotides, the CDR3 is TGTGCCACCCAGGATGGGGGCACAGATACGCAGTATTTT.

V usage is TRBV7-2 and J usage is TRBJ1-4; D remains ambiguous. CDR1 SGHTA and CDR2 FQGNSA come from the germline V gene. The length of the CDR3 is 14 residues. V was pared by 1 base and J by 4 bases, with 7 bases between. The CDR3 DNA reads TGTGCCAGCAGCTTAGAAGGGAGTAATGAAAAACTGTTTTTT. Translation gives CASSLEGSNEKLFF. The full variable domain, in which reference TRBV7-2 and TRBJ1-4 provide the parts outside the CDR3, is GAGVSQSPSNKVTEKGKDVELRCDPISGHTALYWYRQSLGQGLEFLIYFQGNSAPDKSGLPSDRFSAERTGGSVSTLTIQRTQQEDSAVYLCASSLEGSNEKLFFGSGTQLSVL.

This clone was counted a single time. V and J are TRBV5-5 and TRBJ1-1; no firm D call. V was clipped by 0 bases and J by 2 bases, with 8 bases between them. Germline-derived CDR1 and CDR2 are SGHKS and YYEKEE (reference sequence). This CDR3 spans 14 amino acids. CDR3 residues: CASSLDTFNTEAFF. The DNA of the CDR3 is TGTGCCAGCAGCTTGGACACGTTCAACACTGAAGCTTTCTTT.

This chain connects TRBV6-5 to TRBJ2-1, with 7 bases lining up with TRBD2. This CDR3 comprises 15 residues. Trimming cost V 6 bases and J 2 bases; bases outside gene matches: 7. Germline V CDR1 and CDR2: MNHEY, SVGAGI. CDR3 sequence: CASSRGLPTYNEQFF. Here the CDR3 DNA reads TGTGCCAGCAGCCGGGGACTACCTACCTACAATGAGCAGTTCTTC.

This clone was found once. V and J are TRBV18 and TRBJ2-2; no clear D. The CDR3 is 17 amino acids. Trimming removed 4 bases from V and 0 bases from J, with 15 bases in between. The V gene's germline CDR1 is KGHSH and CDR2 LQKENI. CDR3 in amino acids: CASSLQSGSSNTGELFF. In DNA form, the CDR3 reads TGTGCCAGCTCACTACAATCTGGCAGTTCGAACACCGGGGAGCTGTTTTTT.

This CDR3 reads CASSYSNQPQHF. The CDR3 DNA is TGTGCCAGCAGTTATAGCAATCAGCCCCAGCATTTT. The V and J genes are TRBV28 and TRBJ1-5, with D hard to call. Germline V gene data show CDR1 as MDHEN and CDR2 as SYDVKM. Trimming stripped 4 bases from V and 0 bases from J, with 1 base between. This CDR3 has 12 residues.

The rearrangement joins TRBV6-5 to TRBJ1-1; D uncertain. V lost 0 bases, J lost 4 bases, and 12 bases lay in between. Germline V CDR1 and CDR2: MNHEY, SVGAGI. This CDR3 comprises 15 residues. This CDR3 reads CASSYSRTGGTEAFF. CDR3 in DNA: TGTGCCAGCAGTTACTCCCGGACGGGAGGCACTGAAGCTTTCTTT.

The J gene is TRBJ2-3, the V gene TRBV29-1, with 7 bases fitting TRBD2. The CDR3 has 14 amino acids. With V trimmed by 4 bases and J by 2 bases, 6 bases remained unmatched. The germline gives CDR1 SQVTM, CDR2 ANQGSEA. The DNA for the CDR3 is TGCAGCGTTGCGGGCGGGACTAACACAGATACGCAGTATTTT. Residues: CSVAGGTNTDTQYF.

V gene TRBV18 combines with J gene TRBJ1-1; D may be TRBD1 (5 bases). The ends were cut back, 2 bases at V and 3 bases at J, with 10 bases in the middle. Germline V lookup: CDR1 KGHSH, CDR2 LQKENI. The CDR3 loop spans 14 amino acids. This CDR3 reads CASSPGGIDTEAFF. Written as DNA, the CDR3 is TGTGCCAGCTCACCAGGGGGTATAGACACTGAAGCTTTCTTT.

In DNA form, the CDR3 reads TGTGCCAGCAGCCTTGGACCCAGCGCTAACTATGGCTACACCTTC. Residues: CASSLGPSANYGYTF. J is TRBJ1-2 and V is TRBV7-2; D is undetermined. Trimming pared 5 bases from V and 0 bases from J, leaving 13 bases between. This CDR3 has 15 amino acids. Looked up from germline, CDR1 is SGHTA and CDR2 is FQGNSA.

The chain has TRBV10-1 and TRBJ2-2, with 14 bases that match TRBD2. Germline CDR1 is WNHNN and CDR2 is SYGVQD (reference sequence). J was trimmed by 5 bases and V by 7 bases; bases with no gene match: 3. This CDR3 has 15 residues. The CDR3 region has the DNA TGCGCCAGCACTGGACTAGCGGGGGGTACCGGGGAGCTGTTTTTT. This translates into CASTGLAGGTGELFF.

The V and J genes are TRBV5-1 and TRBJ2-2; perhaps TRBD1 as D (5 bases). The CDR3 is 16 amino acids. Germline CDR1 SGHRS, CDR2 YFSETQ. Between the trimmed V and J ends, which lost 0 bases and 5 bases, there was a span of 14 bases. CDR3 nucleotides: TGCGCCAGCAGCTTGGGGCTGGCAGGGCGGACCGGGGAGCTGTTTTTT. Translated, it gives CASSLGLAGRTGELFF.